A single sample gave rise to the 32 T cell receptor beta chains below, sequenced in a study of blood T cell repertoires in COVID-19. The data were produced by immunoSEQ multiplex PCR, yet TCRdb's version contains in-frame clones alone and is incomplete. Of some 250,000 clones in the sample, over 80% are singletons; the top ten hold roughly 27%. Sequencing input: peripheral blood. Receptors originate from a man aged 35 to 55 with acute or convalescent COVID-19.

The chain has TRBV5-4 and TRBJ2-5; tentatively, D is TRBD2 (6 bases). Germline CDR1 is SGHNT and CDR2 is YYREEE (reference sequence). V was shortened by 1 base and J by 5 bases, with 12 bases between the two germline ends. The CDR3 has 14 amino acids. The CDR3 is CASSLYGAGETQYF. The CDR3 bases are TGTGCCAGCAGCTTGTATGGCGCGGGGGAGACCCAGTACTTC.

The rearrangement uses TRBV12-3 or TRBV12-4 and TRBJ2-5, with D possibly matching TRBD1 (6 bases). This CDR3 has 12 residues. Trimming cost V 5 bases and J 11 bases, with 15 bases left between them. The CDR3 bases are TGTGCCAGCAGTACAGGGTTCGGTGAGCAGTACTTC. Its translation is CASSTGFGEQYF.

This clone was detected once. The V call is TRBV7-8, the J call TRBJ2-2, with D possibly being TRBD2 (6 bases). Germline CDR1 and CDR2: SGHVS and FQNEAQ. V shed 2 bases and J shed 2 bases, with 9 bases lying between them. This CDR3 is 15 amino acids long. In DNA form, the CDR3 reads TGTGCCAGCAGCTTACTAGCGACCAACACCGGGGAGCTGTTTTTT. This translates into CASSLLATNTGELFF.

V is TRBV6-6 and J is TRBJ2-3; 7 bases align to TRBD1. This CDR3 has 16 residues. V lost 5 bases to trimming and J lost 1 base; unmatched junction nucleotides: 9. Germline V gene lookup returns CDR1 MNHNY and CDR2 SVGAGI (reference sequence). The CDR3 DNA sequence: TGTGCCAGCAGTGGGGACAGCTCGGGTCGCACAGATACGCAGTATTTT. Translating it yields CASSGDSSGRTDTQYF.

J is TRBJ2-1 and V is TRBV7-3, with D maybe TRBD1 (5 bases). Trimming stripped 4 bases from V and 8 bases from J, with 15 bases between. From germline, CDR1 is SGHTA and CDR2 FQGTGA. The CDR3 has 14 residues. The DNA for the CDR3 is TGTGCCAGCAGCTCCGAAATCAGGGCCGATGAGCAGTTCTTC. Protein: CASSSEIRADEQFF.

This clone has a single count. This sequence joins TRBV7-8 and TRBJ2-1; D call uncertain. The CDR3 contains 14 residues. Trimming took off 5 bases at V and 5 bases at J, with 13 bases between the two ends. From germline, CDR1 is SGHVS and CDR2 FQNEAQ. CDR3 sequence: CASSQGSSHNEQFF. The CDR3, as DNA: TGTGCCAGCAGCCAAGGCTCTAGTCACAATGAGCAGTTCTTC.

The rearrangement links TRBV19 to TRBJ1-3; TRBD1 might be the D (6 bases). Germline V gene sequence: CDR1 LNHDA, CDR2 SQIVND (reference sequence). The CDR3 sequence is 15 residues long. The V and J ends lost 8 bases and 0 bases respectively, with 14 bases between them. The CDR3 nucleotides are TGTGCCAGTGGGCCGGGACACAGCTCTGGAAACACCATATATTTT. This gives the protein CASGPGHSSGNTIYF.

The rearrangement links TRBV30 to TRBJ2-3; 8 bases are shared with TRBD2. The CDR3 has 14 residues. V shed 5 bases and J 2 bases; nucleotides not matched to a gene: 6. Germline assignment: CDR1 GTSNPN and CDR2 SVGIG (reference sequence). The CDR3 bases are TGTGCCTGGTTAACTAGCGGACTCACAGATACGCAGTATTTT. It encodes CAWLTSGLTDTQYF.

This sequence joins TRBV29-1 and TRBJ2-1, with 8 bases identical to TRBD2. Unmatched junction bases numbered 2, after V lost 2 bases and J lost 2 bases. CDR1 and CDR2 from the germline V gene are SQVTM and ANQGSEA. The CDR3 has 14 residues. The CDR3 nucleotides are TGCAGCGTTGAACAACTAGCGGCCTACAATGAGCAGTTCTTC. Translation gives CSVEQLAAYNEQFF.

The chain recombines TRBV7-2 with TRBJ2-1, with TRBD1 as a possible D gene (5 bases). Germline CDR1 and CDR2: SGHTA and FQGNSA. This CDR3 comprises 13 residues. Trimming left V 3 bases short and J 16 bases short, with 19 bases between. This CDR3 reads CASSLGSMTVNFF. The CDR3 DNA sequence: TGTGCCAGCAGCTTGGGCTCGATGACAGTGAACTTCTTC.

The table lists this clone with a count of one. The chain is built from TRBV27 and TRBJ2-7; weak D call: TRBD2 (6 bases). V was clipped by 4 bases and J by 2 bases, with 9 bases between them. Germline V gene data show CDR1 as MNHEY and CDR2 as SMNVEV (reference sequence). The CDR3 consists of 13 residues. CDR3 nucleotide sequence: TGTGCCAGCAGTTGGAGGGAAACCTACGAGCAGTACTTC. This encodes CASSWRETYEQYF.

The rearrangement links TRBV25-1 to TRBJ2-5; no firm D call. V lost 5 bases to trimming and J lost 6 bases, with 16 bases between them. Germline V lookup: CDR1 MGHDK, CDR2 SYGVNS. There are 14 residues in the CDR3. CDR3 DNA: TGTGCCAGCAGTTCAAGAAATTCGGAGAAGACCCAGTACTTC. It codes for CASSSRNSEKTQYF.

The chain employs TRBV11-2 and TRBJ2-3; D unresolved. CDR1 and CDR2 from the germline V gene are SGHAT and FQNNGV. Trimming cost V 3 bases and J 2 bases, with 9 bases left between them. The CDR3 is 14 residues long. For the CDR3, the DNA is TGTGCCAGCAGCTTTGGGCCGTTCACAGATACGCAGTATTTT. As protein: CASSFGPFTDTQYF.

The gene calls are TRBV9 and TRBJ1-4, with 10 bases that match TRBD1. Germline CDR1 SGDLS, CDR2 YYNGEE. The ends lost 1 base at V and 6 bases at J; junction bases unmatched: 3. The CDR3 runs 15 residues. The CDR3: CASSVTGTGDEKLFF. The CDR3 bases are TGTGCCAGCAGCGTAACCGGGACAGGGGATGAAAAACTGTTTTTT.

The chain employs TRBV28 and TRBJ1-5; 8 bases agree with TRBD1. Losses at the gene ends were 4 bases for V and 7 bases for J; bases not matched to a gene: 9. The germline V gene has CDR1 MDHEN and CDR2 SYDVKM. The CDR3 loop spans 15 amino acids. The CDR3 nucleotides are TGTGCCAGCAGTTCATGGACAGGGATTAAACAGCCCCAGCATTTT. The encoded protein is CASSSWTGIKQPQHF.

This clone was seen a handful of times. The J gene is TRBJ2-7, the V gene TRBV3-1 (or the pseudogene TRBV3-2); 8 bases are a match to TRBD2. Germline CDR1 is LGHDT and CDR2 is YNNKEL (reference sequence). V shed 2 bases, J shed 0 bases, and the junction held 6 bases outside the gene matches. This CDR3 has 16 residues. In DNA form, the CDR3 reads TGTGCCAGCAGCCAAAGCGGGGCGGGAGGCTCCTACGAGCAGTACTTC. Translation gives CASSQSGAGGSYEQYF.

The CDR3 region has the DNA TGTGCCAGCAGCCCCCGCGGGGACAGGGCTGGGGCCAACGTCCTGACTTTC. Protein sequence: CASSPRGDRAGANVLTF. The chain uses TRBV9 and TRBJ2-6; 9 nucleotides align to TRBD1. The germline V gene has CDR1 SGDLS and CDR2 YYNGEE. The J segment lost 2 bases and the V segment lost 4 bases, leaving 7 bases of the junction unmatched. The CDR3 runs to 17 residues.

V gene TRBV5-1 combines with J gene TRBJ2-7; possibly TRBD2 for D (5 bases). V was trimmed by 1 base and J by 5 bases, leaving 19 bases between them. This CDR3 is 16 amino acids long. Germline CDR1 SGHRS, CDR2 YFSETQ. The CDR3 coding sequence is TGCGCCAGCAGCTTGTTGGAGCGGCCAAAACGGGACGAGCAGTACTTC. It translates to CASSLLERPKRDEQYF.

As DNA, the CDR3 is TGTGCCAGCAGCAGAGACAATGAGCAGTTCTTC. Its translation: CASSRDNEQFF. This rearrangement joins TRBV7-2 to TRBJ2-1; D not certain. V shed 5 bases and J shed 5 bases, with 4 bases lying between them. CDR3 length: 11 amino acids. CDR1 SGHTA and CDR2 FQGNSA come from the germline V gene.

The rearrangement joins TRBV2 to TRBJ2-2, with TRBD1 identical over 8 bases. V dropped 6 bases and J dropped 4; count of bases not matched to a gene: 7. The CDR3 runs to 15 residues. The germline V gene has CDR1 SNHLY and CDR2 FYNNEI. The CDR3 loop reads CASSLQGASTGELFF. In DNA form, the CDR3 reads TGTGCCAGCAGCCTGCAGGGGGCGAGCACCGGGGAGCTGTTTTTT.

The chain joins TRBV10-3 to TRBJ1-1, with TRBD1 as a possible D gene (6 bases). With 0 bases removed from V and 8 bases from J, the gap between germline ends came to 16 bases. The CDR3 is 15 amino acids. The germline CDR1 and CDR2 sequences are ENHRY and SYGVKD. The CDR3 DNA reads as TGTGCCATCAGTGAGTCGAACAGGGTGGCTTTAGAAGCTTTCTTT. This encodes CAISESNRVALEAFF.

This clone was detected a few times. The gene calls are TRBV18 and TRBJ1-6, with D perhaps TRBD1 (6 bases). V lost 2 bases and J lost 10, with 18 bases in between. The germline CDR1 and CDR2 sequences are KGHSH and LQKENI. The CDR3 runs to 16 residues. For the CDR3, the DNA is TGTGCCAGCTCACCAATGACGGCAGGGGACAACTCACCCCTCCACTTT. Protein: CASSPMTAGDNSPLHF.

The rearrangement uses TRBV3-1 (or the pseudogene TRBV3-2) and TRBJ1-3; D gene uncertain. V lost 2 bases and J lost 4, with 12 bases in between. Per germline, CDR1 LGHDT and CDR2 YNNKEL (reference sequence). The CDR3 sequence is 15 residues long. CDR3 bases: TGTGCCAGCAGCCAACGGACGGGGAAAGGAAACACCATATATTTT. The encoded protein is CASSQRTGKGNTIYF.

The J gene is TRBJ2-1, the V gene TRBV18; TRBD2 matches 12 bases. CDR3 length equals 15 residues. J lost 7 bases, V lost 3 bases, and 4 bases had no gene match. CDR1 is KGHSH and CDR2 is LQKENI in the germline V gene. CDR3 sequence reads: CASSPLAGGVNEQFF. CDR3 bases: TGTGCCAGCTCACCCCTAGCGGGAGGGGTTAATGAGCAGTTCTTC.

The genes are TRBV10-2 and TRBJ2-5; maybe TRBD2 (5 bases). V shed 6 bases and J shed 3 bases, with 20 bases lying between them. From germline, CDR1 is WSHSY and CDR2 SAAADI. The length of the CDR3 is 16 residues. CDR3 amino acids: CASRDHEGSAKETQYF. DNA for the CDR3: TGCGCCAGCAGGGACCATGAGGGTTCAGCCAAAGAGACCCAGTACTTC.

The CDR3 sequence: CASSLTGGTNEKLFF. The CDR3 DNA reads TGTGCCAGCAGCTTAACGGGGGGGACTAATGAAAAACTGTTTTTT. The chain joins TRBV7-2 to TRBJ1-4; D may be TRBD1 (5 bases). The V end was cut by 2 bases, the J end by 2 bases, with 9 bases between. The CDR3 sequence is 15 residues long. Looked up from germline, CDR1 is SGHTA and CDR2 is FQGNSA.

The chain has TRBV4-2 and TRBJ2-7; D not resolved. Trimming removed 1 base from V and 2 bases from J, with 15 bases in between. CDR3 length: 16 residues. The germline CDR1 and CDR2 sequences are LGHNA and YNFKEQ. This CDR3 reads CASSQVGAEPPYEQYF. In DNA form, the CDR3 reads TGTGCCAGCAGCCAAGTGGGCGCTGAGCCTCCCTACGAGCAGTACTTC.

The V gene is TRBV5-1, the J gene TRBJ2-3, with 10 nucleotides matching TRBD2. Germline CDR1 is SGHRS and CDR2 is YFSETQ. After removal of 4 bases from V and 4 bases from J, the junction contained 12 bases not matched to a gene. The CDR3 is 17 amino acids. This CDR3 is CASSLAGAPLGPDTQYF. CDR3 nucleotides: TGCGCCAGCAGCCTAGCGGGAGCCCCGTTGGGGCCAGATACGCAGTATTTT.

J is TRBJ2-7 and V is TRBV28; D gene ambiguous. Germline CDR1 MDHEN, CDR2 SYDVKM. This CDR3 spans 16 amino acids. Trimming took 5 bases from V and 2 from J, leaving 19 bases between them. The CDR3 here is CASSSASPRAPYEQYF. As DNA, the CDR3 is TGTGCCAGCAGTAGTGCCTCCCCTCGAGCCCCCTACGAGCAGTACTTC.

The J gene is TRBJ1-6, the V gene TRBV28, with unresolved D. Trimming removed 6 bases at V and 0 bases at J, with 6 bases between. CDR3 length equals 14 residues. Germline V CDR1 and CDR2: MDHEN, SYDVKM. The CDR3 sequence: CASSFSSYNSPLHF. As DNA, the CDR3 is TGTGCCAGCAGCTTCAGCTCCTATAATTCACCCCTCCACTTT. The full variable domain, in which reference TRBV28 and TRBJ1-6 provide the parts outside the CDR3, is DVKVTQSSRYLVKRTGEKVFLECVQDMDHENMFWYRQDPGLGLRLIYFSYDVKMKEKGDIPEGYSVSREKKERFSLILESASTNQTSMYLCASSFSSYNSPLHFGNGTRLTVT.

The chain carries TRBV6-4 and TRBJ1-6, with 9 nucleotides matching TRBD1. The CDR3 sequence is 14 residues long. CDR1 is MRHNA and CDR2 is SNTAGT in the germline V gene. Trimming cost V 4 bases and J 6 bases; bases outside gene matches: 1. DNA of the CDR3: TGTGCCAGCAGTGCGACAGGGGGTAATTCACCCCTCCACTTT. Amino acid sequence: CASSATGGNSPLHF.

The chain is built from TRBV11-2 and TRBJ2-3, with 13 positions matching TRBD2. Trimming removed 7 bases from V and 9 bases from J; junction bases left unmatched: 13. Germline V gives CDR1 SGHAT, CDR2 FQNNGV. The CDR3 contains 16 residues. CDR3 DNA sequence: TGTGCCAGCACCCCGGGACTAGCGGGAACCACTATCACGCAGTATTTT. It codes for CASTPGLAGTTITQYF.